A selection of T cell receptor beta chains follows, all from one sample in a study of CXCR3-negative and CXCR3-positive naive CD8 T cells. TCRdb processed the 5' RACE reads again and assigns one entry to each CDR3 protein, with no DNA. The sample totals 6,000 to 8,000 distinct CDR3 sequences. Sequencing was done on a sample of naive CXCR3- CD8+ T cells from blood. The source of these receptors is a human donor in good health. Some clones in this sample may be carry-over from other donors' samples. Each CDR3 is given with its conserved first and last residue. Clone size is stated in some rows and not others, as once, few, many or a class when expanded.

>.|TRBV15|TRBJ2-1
CATSREPGQIYNEQFF
>medium-sized|TRBV5-1|TRBJ2-7
CASSHGPGQGPEQYF
>.|TRBV27|TRBJ2-1
CASSFSLGNEQFF
>.|TRBV29-1|TRBJ2-5
CSVPPGQGAETQYF
>.|TRBV20-1|TRBJ1-2
CSAELLYRDNYGYTF
>.|TRBV3-1|TRBJ2-1
CASSHPIGGTDSYNEQFF
>medium-sized|TRBV6-5|TRBJ2-7
CASSFYRESYEQYF
>medium-sized|TRBV29-1|TRBJ2-3
CSASDLYSRDTQYF
>medium-sized|TRBV13|TRBJ2-7
CASSFGQGSLEQYF
>.|TRBV14|TRBJ1-6
CASQDRRQGGDSPLHF
>medium-sized|TRBV7-2|TRBJ2-7
CASSYGGREQYF
>.|TRBV15|TRBJ1-6
CATSRDRDGYNSPLHF
>medium-sized|TRBV14|TRBJ2-7
CASSYAHYEQYF
>.|TRBV13|TRBJ2-7
CASKGQGEQYF
>.|TRBV6-5|TRBJ2-7
CASSPGGSGGSYEQYF
>medium-sized|TRBV10-3|TRBJ1-6
CAISESGRRLQNNSPLHF
>medium-sized|TRBV5-4|TRBJ2-3
CASSLPLSGSSTDTQYF
>medium-sized|TRBV28|TRBJ2-1
CASSLPLGTSGSRNEQFF
>.|TRBV25-1|TRBJ2-5
CASSGGSFETQYF
>.|TRBV4-1|TRBJ1-5
CASSQAQMKPQHF
>.|TRBV29-1|TRBJ2-1
CSPFLDNEQFF
>.|TRBV6-6|TRBJ1-2
CASSRYRVGGYTF
>medium-sized|TRBV29-1|TRBJ2-7
CSVDDPDRAPDEQYF
>.|TRBV4-2|TRBJ1-1
CASSQGTGGPEAFF